The sequence of this T cell receptor (beta chain) was determined in a study of T cell responses to AZD1222 COVID-19 vaccine. The analysis combined second doses at about 4 or about 12 weeks. The CDR3 is 14 amino acids. Germline-derived CDR1 and CDR2 are SGHAT and FQNNGV. The germline V and J ends were trimmed by 4 bases and 0 bases, with 10 bases remaining between them. Method: immunoSEQ multiplex PCR; TCRdb's copy keeps in-frame clones and lacks some. Of 130,000 or so clones in the sample, around 84% were seen once. The rearrangement links TRBV11-2 to TRBJ2-7; D is ambiguous. The material sequenced was peripheral blood, taken 28 days after the second AZD1222 dose. This clonotype was obtained from an adult who received the AZD1222 COVID-19 vaccine. Written as DNA, the CDR3 is TGTGCCAGCAGCTCTTCTTACACCTCCTACGAGCAGTACTTC. It codes for CASSSSYTSYEQYF.